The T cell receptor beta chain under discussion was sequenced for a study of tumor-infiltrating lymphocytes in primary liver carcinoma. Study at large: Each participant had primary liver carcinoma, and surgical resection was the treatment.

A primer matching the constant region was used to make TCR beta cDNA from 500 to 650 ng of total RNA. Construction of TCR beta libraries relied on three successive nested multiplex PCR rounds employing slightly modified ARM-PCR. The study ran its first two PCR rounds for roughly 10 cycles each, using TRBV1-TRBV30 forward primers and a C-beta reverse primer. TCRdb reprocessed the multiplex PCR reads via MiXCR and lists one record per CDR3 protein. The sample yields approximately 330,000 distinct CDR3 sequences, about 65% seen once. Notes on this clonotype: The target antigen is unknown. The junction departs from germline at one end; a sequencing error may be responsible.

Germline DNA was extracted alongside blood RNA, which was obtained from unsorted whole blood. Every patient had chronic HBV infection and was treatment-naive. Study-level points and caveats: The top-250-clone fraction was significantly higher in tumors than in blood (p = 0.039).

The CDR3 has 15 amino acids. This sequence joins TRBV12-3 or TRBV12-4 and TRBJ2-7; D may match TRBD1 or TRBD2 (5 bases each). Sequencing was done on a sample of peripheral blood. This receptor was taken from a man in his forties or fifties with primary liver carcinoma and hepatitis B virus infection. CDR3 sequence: CASSLTRDRGYELYF. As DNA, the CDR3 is TGTGCCAGCAGTTTAACCCGGGATAGGGGTTACGAGCTGTACTTC.